This T cell receptor beta chain was documented in a study of glioma-infiltrating T cells. With 5 bases removed from V and 0 bases from J, the gap between germline ends came to 17 bases. Germline CDR1 LNHDA, CDR2 SQIVND (reference sequence). This CDR3 region has 18 residues. TCR alpha and beta CDR3 regions were amplified from RNA using iRepertoire nested multiplex PCR. MiXCR was run by TCRdb on the multiplex PCR reads, yielding one entry per CDR3 protein. This sample yields some 180,000 distinct CDR3 sequences, of which about 31% are seen a single time; over 20% belongs to the top ten. The origin of this receptor is a human donor with low-grade glioma or glioblastoma, undergoing nonglioma brain surgery, or in good health (not recorded which). The specimen was glioma tissue, nonneoplastic brain tissue, or PBMCs (not recorded which). The rearrangement links TRBV19 to TRBJ2-6, with D tentatively TRBD1 (5 bases). The CDR3 sequence is CASSVGGHYDSGANVLTF. Here the CDR3 DNA reads TGTGCCAGTAGTGTTGGTGGACATTACGACTCTGGGGCCAACGTCCTGACTTTC. The whole variable domain, remainder taken from reference TRBV19 and TRBJ2-6, is DGGITQSPKYLFRKEGQNVTLSCEQNLNHDAMYWYRQDPGQGLRLIYYSQIVNDFQKGDIAEGYSVSREKKESFPLTVTSAQKNPTAFYLCASSVGGHYDSGANVLTFGAGSRLTVL.